This passage covers 21 T cell receptor beta chains from one sample sequenced in a study of blood T cell repertoires in COVID-19. TCRdb's table, derived via immunoSEQ multiplex PCR, lists solely in-frame clones and lacks some. Of more than 200,000 clones in the sample, 90% to 95% are singletons; the top ten hold 1.5% to 2%. Sequences were obtained from PBMCs or T cells enriched from blood (not recorded which). These receptors all come from a woman aged 18-29 years who had recovered from COVID-19.

This clone was seen just once. This chain links TRBV5-1 with TRBJ2-7, with D uncertain. The ends were cut back, 0 bases at V and 2 bases at J, with 6 bases in the middle. Per germline, CDR1 SGHRS and CDR2 YFSETQ. CDR3 length: 13 amino acids. Here the CDR3 reads CASSLAAAYEQYF. The CDR3 region has the DNA TGCGCCAGCAGCTTGGCCGCGGCCTACGAGCAGTACTTC.

V gene TRBV27 combines with J gene TRBJ1-4; D gene unclear. This CDR3 spans 16 amino acids. CDR1 and CDR2 (germline): MNHEY, SMNVEV (reference sequence). The V gene lost 2 bases and the J gene lost 8 bases, with 18 bases spanning the gap. For the CDR3, the DNA is TGTGCCAGCAGTTTAGGAAAATGGACTAGAGGGGAAAAACTGTTTTTT. Protein sequence: CASSLGKWTRGEKLFF.

The chain is built from TRBV7-2 and TRBJ2-3, with TRBD2 as a possible D gene (5 bases). Trimming cost V 6 bases and J 0 bases, with 16 bases left between them. CDR1 and CDR2 from the germline V gene are SGHTA and FQGNSA. CDR3 length: 16 amino acids. CDR3 nucleotides: TGTGCCAGCAGGCGTGACCGGGATACAAGCACAGATACGCAGTATTTT. Translation: CASRRDRDTSTDTQYF.

V gene TRBV5-1 combines with J gene TRBJ1-1; D not resolved. CDR3 length: 13 residues. V gave up 3 bases and J gave up 2 bases, with 8 bases separating them. The germline V gene encodes CDR1 SGHRS and CDR2 YFSETQ. The CDR3 sequence: CASSSGANTEAFF. CDR3 coding DNA: TGCGCCAGCAGCTCTGGAGCAAACACTGAAGCTTTCTTT.

The chain combines TRBV24-1 with TRBJ2-3; 8 bases align to TRBD2. With V trimmed by 1 base and J by 4 bases, 3 bases remained unmatched. Per the germline V gene, CDR1 is KGHDR and CDR2 is SFDVKD. This CDR3 has 15 amino acids. The CDR3 DNA reads TGTGCCACCAGTGATTTCGGGGGGGCATCAGATACGCAGTATTTT. Translation gives CATSDFGGASDTQYF.

J is TRBJ2-2 and V is TRBV29-1, with D possibly TRBD1 on 5 matching bases. Looked up from germline, CDR1 is SQVTM and CDR2 is ANQGSEA. The ends were cut back, 7 bases at V and 2 bases at J, with 14 bases in the middle. The CDR3 has 14 amino acids. CDR3 sequence (DNA): TGCAGCGCCGAAGAAGGGGTTAACACCGGGGAGCTGTTTTTT. This codes for CSAEEGVNTGELFF.

The J gene is TRBJ2-5, the V gene TRBV11-3; D unresolved. The germline V gene has CDR1 SGHNT and CDR2 YENEEA. V lost 5 bases, J lost 9 bases, and 13 bases lay in between. The CDR3 runs 12 residues. In DNA form, the CDR3 reads TGTGCCAGCAGCCAACGCAGCGCATCCCAGTACTTC. Amino acids: CASSQRSASQYF.

The rearrangement links TRBV11-2 to TRBJ2-2, with unresolved D. Trimming cost V 2 bases and J 6 bases, with 10 bases left between them. The CDR3 length is 14 residues. Per germline, CDR1 SGHAT and CDR2 FQNNGV. CDR3 sequence reads: CASSLQFMAGELFF. CDR3 bases: TGTGCCAGCAGCTTACAGTTCATGGCCGGGGAGCTGTTTTTT.

This chain joins TRBV12-5 and TRBJ2-7; 7 bases align to TRBD2. CDR1 and CDR2 from the germline V gene are LGHNT and FRNRAP. V was pared by 0 bases and J by 3 bases, with 11 bases of the junction left unmatched. The CDR3 runs 17 residues. CDR3 loop: CASGLVIPGGPFYEQYF. CDR3 sequence (DNA): TGTGCTAGTGGTTTGGTTATACCGGGGGGACCCTTCTACGAGCAGTACTTC.

This clone came up once. This chain connects TRBV24-1 to TRBJ2-2; 7 bases agree with TRBD2. Trimming removed 0 bases from V and 3 bases from J; junction bases left unmatched: 3. The CDR3 loop spans 16 amino acids. Germline loops: CDR1 KGHDR, CDR2 SFDVKD. The CDR3 here is CATSDLNRGDTGELFF. The CDR3 nucleotides are TGTGCCACCAGTGATTTGAACCGGGGGGACACCGGGGAGCTGTTTTTT.

The chain joins TRBV7-3 to TRBJ2-1, with TRBD2 matching 8 bases. The CDR3 spans 16 residues. The V and J ends lost 5 bases and 5 bases, in that order; junction bases with no gene match: 11. From germline, CDR1 is SGHTA and CDR2 FQGTGA. In DNA form, the CDR3 reads TGTGCCAGCAGCCTGATGGGACTAGGGGGGAACAATGAGCAGTTCTTC. Amino acid sequence: CASSLMGLGGNNEQFF. The full variable domain, completed using reference TRBV7-3 and TRBJ2-1, is GAGVSQTPSNKVTEKGKYVELRCDPISGHTALYWYRQSLGQGPEFLIYFQGTGAADDSGLPNDRFFAVRPEGSVSTLKIQRTERGDSAVYLCASSLMGLGGNNEQFFGPGTRLTVL.

The genes are TRBV15 and TRBJ2-3, with 11 bases matching TRBD1. This CDR3 region has 16 residues. Trimming cost V 5 bases and J 3 bases; bases outside gene matches: 7. CDR1 and CDR2 from the germline V gene are LNHNV and YYDKDF (reference sequence). CDR3 DNA: TGTGCCACCAGCCCGGACAGGGGGCTTAGGACAGATACGCAGTATTTT. It codes for CATSPDRGLRTDTQYF.

This clone occurred once. The chain employs TRBV6-1 and TRBJ1-6, with D unresolved. The germline V gene has CDR1 MNHNS and CDR2 SASEGT. V was cut by 2 bases and J by 3 bases, with 11 bases left in between. The CDR3 extends over 16 amino acids. CDR3 sequence reads: CASSENAGFYNSPLHF. For the CDR3, the DNA is TGTGCCAGCAGTGAAAACGCGGGATTCTATAATTCACCCCTCCACTTT.

The rearrangement uses TRBV11-2 and TRBJ2-2; 13 bases agree with TRBD2. J lost 1 base, V lost 4 bases, and 6 bases had no gene match. This CDR3 has 18 residues. Germline-derived CDR1 and CDR2 are SGHAT and FQNNGV. The CDR3 DNA is TGTGCCAGCAGCTCCGGACTAGCGGGAGATCGGAACACCGGGGAGCTGTTTTTT. Translating it yields CASSSGLAGDRNTGELFF.

The CDR3 sequence: CASSSWGGTYGYTF. The DNA of the CDR3 is TGTGCCAGCAGCTCTTGGGGGGGGACCTATGGCTACACCTTC. J is TRBJ1-2 and V is TRBV7-2; a possible D gene is TRBD1 (5 bases). Per germline, CDR1 SGHTA and CDR2 FQGNSA. The CDR3 is 14 residues long. V shed 4 bases and J shed 4 bases, with 13 bases lying between them. Using reference TRBV7-2 and TRBJ1-2 for the parts outside the CDR3, the full variable domain is GAGVSQSPSNKVTEKGKDVELRCDPISGHTALYWYRQSLGQGLEFLIYFQGNSAPDKSGLPSDRFSAERTGGSVSTLTIQRTQQEDSAVYLCASSSWGGTYGYTFGSGTRLTVV.

This clone has only one observation. The chain carries TRBV27 and TRBJ1-4; weak D call: TRBD1 (5 bases). Germline lookup yields CDR1 MNHEY and CDR2 SMNVEV (reference sequence). The CDR3 totals 15 residues. V was pared by 3 bases and J by 5 bases, with 13 bases between. The CDR3 nucleotides read TGTGCCAGCAGTTTTGGCGGGACGGCCAATGAAAAACTGTTTTTT. Its translation is CASSFGGTANEKLFF.

The chain couples TRBV6-4 to TRBJ1-1; 8 bases line up with TRBD1. The J segment lost 10 bases and the V segment lost 4 bases, leaving 8 bases of the junction unmatched. The germline CDR1 and CDR2 sequences are MRHNA and SNTAGT. The CDR3 extends over 13 amino acids. The CDR3 region has the DNA TGTGCCAGCAGTGCCAGCATCAGGGGGCTAGCTTTCTTT. Protein: CASSASIRGLAFF.

The chain links TRBV28 to TRBJ1-1; TRBD1 agrees at 8 bases. Germline V CDR1 and CDR2: MDHEN, SYDVKM. The V segment lost 5 bases and the J segment 1 base; nucleotides outside the gene matches: 12. This CDR3 is 17 amino acids long. The DNA for the CDR3 is TGTGCCAGCAGTACCCAGGGTTGGACAGGGAAGAACACTGAAGCTTTCTTT. Its protein is CASSTQGWTGKNTEAFF.

This clone appeared a few times. The sample holds other DNA sequences that translate to the same CDR3. This chain links TRBV28 with TRBJ2-7, with TRBD1 matching over 11 bases. Germline-derived CDR1 and CDR2 are MDHEN and SYDVKM. The CDR3 sequence is 15 residues long. V lost 5 bases and J lost 4; bases outside the gene matches: 7. This CDR3 reads CASSGPGTGGYEQYF. The DNA for the CDR3 is TGTGCCAGCAGTGGTCCCGGGACAGGGGGGTACGAGCAGTACTTC.

The chain links TRBV29-1 to TRBJ1-2; D might be TRBD1 (5 bases). The ends were cut back, 4 bases at V and 7 bases at J, with 13 bases in the middle. This CDR3 spans 12 amino acids. Germline V gives CDR1 SQVTM, CDR2 ANQGSEA. As DNA, the CDR3 is TGCAGCGTTGGGGGGGACCTTCGTGGCTACACCTTC. Its translation: CSVGGDLRGYTF.

The rearrangement links TRBV5-4 to TRBJ2-1; D is perhaps TRBD1 (5 bases). The V end was cut by 0 bases, the J end by 6 bases, with 16 bases between. This CDR3 has 16 amino acids. Germline loops: CDR1 SGHNT, CDR2 YYREEE (reference sequence). The CDR3 DNA is TGTGCCAGCAGCTTGGGGGGCAGGTTTACTGGCAATGAGCAGTTCTTC. Encoded protein: CASSLGGRFTGNEQFF.